Listed here are 3 T cell receptor beta chains from one sample, sequenced in a study of T cell repertoires in cytomegalovirus infection. In TCRdb, the reads were re-called with MiXCR into one record per CDR3 protein. The sample holds over 150,000 distinct CDR3 sequences, about 15% seen once. The sequenced sample consisted of CD8+ T cells from PBMCs. These receptors were obtained from a human donor in good health (CMV status not recorded). Some clones in this sample may be carry-over from other donors' samples.

This clonotype came up a few times. The genes are TRBV27 and TRBJ1-5, with 9 positions matching TRBD1. The V gene's germline CDR1 is MNHEY and CDR2 SMNVEV (reference sequence). CDR3 size: 16 residues. V lost 5 bases, J lost 6 bases, and 11 bases stayed unmatched. In DNA, the CDR3 is TGTGCCAGCAGTCCTCTAACAGGGGGCTTTGGTCAGCCCCAGCATTTT. It translates to CASSPLTGGFGQPQHF.

The chain carries TRBV28 and TRBJ2-7, with no clear D. The CDR3 has 12 amino acids. The germline CDR1 and CDR2 sequences are MDHEN and SYDVKM. V was trimmed by 8 bases and J by 5 bases, leaving 13 bases between them. CDR3 in amino acids: CASSQVVDEQYF. The CDR3 bases are TGTGCCAGCTCACAAGTGGTAGACGAGCAGTACTTC. The full variable domain, completed using reference TRBV28 and TRBJ2-7, is DVKVTQSSRYLVKRTGEKVFLECVQDMDHENMFWYRQDPGLGLRLIYFSYDVKMKEKGDIPEGYSVSREKKERFSLILESASTNQTSMYLCASSQVVDEQYFGPGTRLTVT.

This rearrangement joins TRBV12-5 to TRBJ2-1; TRBD2 matches at 8 bases. From germline, CDR1 is LGHNT and CDR2 FRNRAP. The junction had 15 bases not matched to a gene; V was cut back by 3 bases and J by 8 bases. The CDR3 has 17 amino acids. In DNA, the CDR3 is TGTGCTAGTGGTTTCGCCCGAACGGGGGGGAAGGGCCATGAGCAGTTCTTC. Translated, it gives CASGFARTGGKGHEQFF. Looking up the rest from reference TRBV12-5 and TRBJ2-1 gives the full variable domain: DARVTQTPRHKVTEMGQEVTMRCQPILGHNTVFWYRQTMMQGLELLAYFRNRAPLDDSGMPKDRFSAEMPDATLATLKIQPSEPRDSAVYFCASGFARTGGKGHEQFFGPGTRLTVL.